This TCR beta chain was recorded in a study of blood T cell repertoires in COVID-19. Turning to the study itself: The study drew acute and convalescent COVID-19 samples from the United States, Italy and Spain. From T cells, B-cell-depleted T cells, or PBMCs came the material, which was cDNA or gDNA.

Sequencing used immunoSEQ multiplex PCR; TCRdb keeps in-frame clones, though not all of them. The sample shows over 400,000 clones, 75% to 90% of them seen only once. V lost 4 bases, J lost 3 bases, and 18 bases lay in between. This CDR3 region has 16 residues. Germline V lookup: CDR1 ENHRY, CDR2 SYGVKD. This chain links TRBV10-3 with TRBJ1-1; no clear D. The origin of this receptor is a human donor in a cohort sampled during active COVID-19. Sequencing was performed on peripheral blood. The CDR3 DNA sequence: TGTGCCATCAGTGTTCCGTTGGGCCTGGATGACACTGAAGCTTTCTTT. This translates into CAISVPLGLDDTEAFF.